This entry lists 23 T cell receptor beta chains sequenced from one sample in a study of PD-1 blockade in mismatch repair-deficient tumors. The repertoire was sequenced with immunoSEQ multiplex PCR; TCRdb's copy has only in-frame clones and lacks some. The sample lists 75,000 to 80,000 clones; 80% to 90% were seen once. The sample in question was peripheral blood, obtained 44 weeks after starting pembrolizumab. Receptor source: an adult with mismatch repair-deficient cancer.

V and J are TRBV2 and TRBJ1-2; TRBD1 might be the D (5 bases). The CDR3 extends over 13 amino acids. Trimming stripped 7 bases from V and 2 bases from J, with 11 bases between. In germline, CDR1 is SNHLY, CDR2 FYNNEI. The CDR3 loop is CASIGGTNYGYTF. The CDR3 region has the DNA TGTGCCAGCATTGGGGGGACGAACTATGGCTACACCTTC. The variable domain in full, completed from reference TRBV2 and TRBJ1-2, reads EPEVTQTPSHQVTQMGQEVILRCVPISNHLYFYWYRQILGQKVEFLVSFYNNEISEKSEIFDDQFSVERPDGSNFTLKIRSTKLEDSAMYFCASIGGTNYGYTFGSGTRLTVV.

The chain joins TRBV11-2 to TRBJ2-1; possibly TRBD1 or TRBD2 for D (6 bases each). V lost 4 bases and J 0 bases, leaving 16 bases between the germline ends. The CDR3 has 17 amino acids. CDR1 SGHAT and CDR2 FQNNGV come from the germline V gene. This chain's CDR3 is CASSSLRGRISYNEQFF. In DNA form, the CDR3 reads TGTGCCAGCAGCTCCCTCCGGGGGCGTATCTCCTACAATGAGCAGTTCTTC.

The rearrangement uses TRBV4-2 and TRBJ2-2; the match to TRBD2 covers 7 bases. J lost 6 bases, V lost 5 bases, and 9 bases had no gene match. The CDR3 extends over 15 amino acids. Germline lookup yields CDR1 LGHNA and CDR2 YNFKEQ. The CDR3 protein is CASSTPGLLAGELFF. DNA for the CDR3: TGTGCCAGCAGCACCCCGGGACTACTTGCCGGGGAGCTGTTTTTT.

V gene TRBV9 combines with J gene TRBJ2-5; D may be TRBD2 (6 bases). The germline V gene encodes CDR1 SGDLS and CDR2 YYNGEE. The CDR3 has 13 residues. V lost 3 bases to trimming and J lost 6 bases, with 12 bases between them. CDR3 DNA sequence: TGTGCCAGCAGCGAGGAGGGGAGGAAGACCCAGTACTTC. Amino acid sequence: CASSEEGRKTQYF.

The sample holds one count of this clone. The V gene is TRBV11-3, the J gene TRBJ1-3; 7 bases map to TRBD1. The germline V gene encodes CDR1 SGHNT and CDR2 YENEEA. CDR3 length: 14 amino acids. The V gene end was trimmed by 5 bases and the J gene end by 5 bases; junction bases not matched to a gene: 6. CDR3 loop: CASSRPGQRNTIYF. In DNA, the CDR3 is TGTGCCAGCAGCCGGCCGGGACAGCGAAACACCATATATTTT.

The V call is TRBV18, the J call TRBJ2-1, with 11 nucleotides matching TRBD2. Trimming removed 0 bases from V and 6 bases from J; junction bases left unmatched: 4. The CDR3 totals 16 residues. Germline lookup yields CDR1 KGHSH and CDR2 LQKENI. CDR3 sequence: CASSPPIAGGGNEQFF. As DNA, the CDR3 is TGTGCCAGCTCACCACCGATAGCGGGAGGGGGCAATGAGCAGTTCTTC.

The genes are TRBV4-2 and TRBJ2-7; 9 bases match TRBD2. Germline-derived CDR1 and CDR2 are LGHNA and YNFKEQ. The CDR3 consists of 14 residues. J was trimmed by 0 bases and V by 3 bases; bases with no gene match: 0. The CDR3 protein is CASSHSGSSYEQYF. The CDR3 coding sequence is TGTGCCAGCAGCCATAGCGGGAGCTCCTACGAGCAGTACTTC.

There are a few counts of this clone. This rearrangement joins TRBV14 to TRBJ2-7; a weak D match, TRBD2 (5 bases). From germline, CDR1 is SGHDN and CDR2 FVKESK. This CDR3 has 13 amino acids. V was cut by 2 bases and J by 2 bases, with 7 bases left in between. CDR3 coding DNA: TGTGCCAGCAGCCAACGGGGTACCTACGAGCAGTACTTC. It encodes CASSQRGTYEQYF.

V usage is TRBV25-1 and J usage is TRBJ2-7; 15 bases match TRBD2. The junction had 3 bases not matched to a gene; V was cut back by 6 bases and J by 0 bases. Germline V gene data show CDR1 as MGHDK and CDR2 as SYGVNS. The CDR3 is made up of 16 amino acids. This chain's CDR3 is CASRGLAGGTSYEQYF. The CDR3 region has the DNA TGTGCCAGCAGGGGACTAGCGGGAGGAACCTCCTACGAGCAGTACTTC.

The sample holds one count of this clone. The chain has TRBV7-9 and TRBJ2-7; TRBD2 matches at 10 bases. Looked up from germline, CDR1 is SEHNR and CDR2 is FQNEAQ (reference sequence). CDR3 size: 14 residues. V was pared by 7 bases and J by 4 bases, with 7 bases of the junction left unmatched. The CDR3 protein is CASIQTSGHYEQYF. CDR3 DNA: TGTGCCAGCATCCAGACTAGCGGGCATTACGAGCAGTACTTC.

This chain links TRBV4-2 with TRBJ1-2, with D maybe TRBD1 (6 bases). The CDR3 covers 12 residues. Trimming pared 5 bases from V and 4 bases from J, leaving 8 bases between. Per germline, CDR1 LGHNA and CDR2 YNFKEQ. The CDR3 is CASSRDTYGYTF. DNA for the CDR3: TGTGCCAGCAGCAGGGACACCTATGGCTACACCTTC.

The V call is TRBV27, the J call TRBJ2-2, with D perhaps assigned TRBD1 or TRBD2 (5 bases each). Trimming took 3 bases from V and 2 from J, leaving 13 bases between them. Germline CDR1 MNHEY, CDR2 SMNVEV (reference sequence). The CDR3 spans 16 residues. The CDR3 loop reads CASSLGEGRNTGELFF. Written as DNA, the CDR3 is TGTGCCAGCAGTTTGGGAGAGGGGCGCAACACCGGGGAGCTGTTTTTT.

The chain uses TRBV11-2 and TRBJ2-1; the D gene is possibly TRBD2 (6 bases). Germline CDR1 is SGHAT and CDR2 is FQNNGV. The V and J ends lost 3 bases and 7 bases respectively, with 22 bases between them. The CDR3 extends over 17 amino acids. The CDR3, as DNA: TGTGCCAGCAGCTTTTATTCGGAGGGAAAACCCCGGAATGAGCAGTTCTTC. Its translation is CASSFYSEGKPRNEQFF.

This clone was found once. J is TRBJ1-1 and V is TRBV9; no clear D gene. Germline assignment: CDR1 SGDLS and CDR2 YYNGEE. This CDR3 has 14 residues. Trimming removed 4 bases at V and 1 base at J, with 11 bases between. Here the CDR3 reads CASSPGFGNTEAFF. The CDR3 coding sequence is TGTGCCAGCAGCCCCGGTTTTGGGAACACTGAAGCTTTCTTT.

The chain uses TRBV7-6 and TRBJ1-2, with 7 bases fitting TRBD1. The CDR3 extends over 13 amino acids. V was pared by 5 bases and J by 6 bases, with 6 bases of the junction left unmatched. CDR1 and CDR2 (germline): SGHVS, FNYEAQ. In DNA, the CDR3 is TGTGCCAGCAGCGGGGACAGTTTAAATGGCTACACCTTC. It translates to CASSGDSLNGYTF.

This chain connects TRBV18 to TRBJ2-1; TRBD2 matches at 13 bases. CDR1 and CDR2 from the germline V gene are KGHSH and LQKENI. The CDR3 has 14 amino acids. V lost 5 bases to trimming and J lost 10 bases; unmatched junction nucleotides: 5. CDR3 sequence (DNA): TGTGCCAGCTCAACTAGCGGGAGGGCCAGGGAGCAGTTCTTC. The encoded protein is CASSTSGRAREQFF.

This clone was recorded a few times. V is TRBV6-1 and J is TRBJ1-5; 8 positions agree with TRBD1. This CDR3 has 15 amino acids. Per germline, CDR1 MNHNS and CDR2 SASEGT. V dropped 7 bases and J dropped 7; count of bases not matched to a gene: 12. The DNA of the CDR3 is TGTGCCAGCATGGAAGGACAGGGAGTGACGCAGCCCCAGCATTTT. Translation: CASMEGQGVTQPQHF.

This clone was seen a few times. The V gene is TRBV27, the J gene TRBJ2-2; D remains ambiguous. The CDR3 runs to 14 residues. Trimming removed 4 bases at V and 1 base at J, with 7 bases between. Germline CDR1 and CDR2: MNHEY and SMNVEV (reference sequence). The CDR3 DNA sequence: TGTGCCAGCAGTTGGCTTCAGAACACCGGGGAGCTGTTTTTT. Translation gives CASSWLQNTGELFF.

The chain couples TRBV5-1 to TRBJ1-4; possibly TRBD1 for D (5 bases). From germline, CDR1 is SGHRS and CDR2 YFSETQ. The CDR3 covers 15 residues. V lost 4 bases and J lost 4, with 14 bases in between. The DNA of the CDR3 is TGCGCCAGCAGCGGCGACAGAGGGGTTAATGAAAAACTGTTTTTT. Encoded protein: CASSGDRGVNEKLFF.

This chain joins TRBV11-2 and TRBJ2-1; 7 positions agree with TRBD2. This CDR3 is 16 amino acids long. Looked up from germline, CDR1 is SGHAT and CDR2 is FQNNGV. V lost 2 bases to trimming and J lost 6 bases; unmatched junction nucleotides: 10. The CDR3 loop reads CASSLNWEGRFNEQFF. The CDR3 region has the DNA TGTGCCAGCAGCTTAAACTGGGAGGGCCGTTTCAATGAGCAGTTCTTC.

This clone was recorded once. The V call is TRBV19, the J call TRBJ2-1; 7 bases are shared with TRBD2. This CDR3 is 14 amino acids long. V shed 5 bases, J shed 7 bases, and the junction held 8 bases outside the gene matches. Germline V gene sequence: CDR1 LNHDA, CDR2 SQIVND (reference sequence). CDR3 protein: CASSFTSDANEQFF. The CDR3 nucleotides are TGTGCCAGTAGTTTTACTAGCGACGCGAATGAGCAGTTCTTC.

The rearrangement joins TRBV9 to TRBJ2-1, with 7 nucleotides matching TRBD1. The CDR3 consists of 17 residues. Losses at the gene ends were 4 bases for V and 4 bases for J; bases not matched to a gene: 14. Germline assignment: CDR1 SGDLS and CDR2 YYNGEE. CDR3 nucleotides: TGTGCCAGCAGCCCTACAGGGGCCTCGCTACCTTACAATGAGCAGTTCTTC. Translated, it gives CASSPTGASLPYNEQFF.

The chain links TRBV11-1 to TRBJ2-7, with D uncertain. This CDR3 region has 12 residues. Germline V gene sequence: CDR1 SGHAT, CDR2 FQDESV (reference sequence). With 1 base removed from V and 3 bases from J, the gap between germline ends came to 4 bases. In nucleotides, the CDR3 is TGTGCCAGCAGCTTAGACTACTACGAGCAGTACTTC. Its translation: CASSLDYYEQYF.